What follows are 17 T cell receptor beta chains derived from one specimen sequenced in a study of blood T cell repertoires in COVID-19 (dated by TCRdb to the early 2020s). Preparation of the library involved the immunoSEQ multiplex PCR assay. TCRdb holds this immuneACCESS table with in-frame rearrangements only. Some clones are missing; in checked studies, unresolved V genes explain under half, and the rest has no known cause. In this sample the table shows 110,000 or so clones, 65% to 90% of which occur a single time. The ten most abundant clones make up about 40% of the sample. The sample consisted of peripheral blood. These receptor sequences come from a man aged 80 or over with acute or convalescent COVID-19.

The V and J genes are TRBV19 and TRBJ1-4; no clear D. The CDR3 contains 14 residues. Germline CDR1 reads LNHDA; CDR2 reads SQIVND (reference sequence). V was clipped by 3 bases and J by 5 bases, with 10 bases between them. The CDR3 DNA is TGTGCCAGTAGTATGCGGCAGTTAAATGAAAAACTGTTTTTT. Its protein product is CASSMRQLNEKLFF.

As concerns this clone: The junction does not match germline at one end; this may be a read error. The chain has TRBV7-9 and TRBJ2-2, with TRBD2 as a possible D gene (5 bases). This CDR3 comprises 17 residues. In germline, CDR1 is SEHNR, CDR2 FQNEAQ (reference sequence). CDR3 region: CASSLSLGSPNTGELFF. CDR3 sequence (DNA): TGTGCCAGCAGCTTATCTTTGGGGTCACCGAACACCGGGGAGTTGTTTTTT.

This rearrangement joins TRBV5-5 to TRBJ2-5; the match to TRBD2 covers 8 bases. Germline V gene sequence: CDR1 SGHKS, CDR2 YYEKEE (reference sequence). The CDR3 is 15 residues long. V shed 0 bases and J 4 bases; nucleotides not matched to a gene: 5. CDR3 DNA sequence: TGTGCCAGCAGCTTGGCCTGGCTAGCGGGAGAGACCCAGTACTTC. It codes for CASSLAWLAGETQYF.

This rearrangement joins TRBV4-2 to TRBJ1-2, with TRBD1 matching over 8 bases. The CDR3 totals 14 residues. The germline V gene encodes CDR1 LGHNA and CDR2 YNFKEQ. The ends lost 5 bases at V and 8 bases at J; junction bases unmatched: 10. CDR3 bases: TGTGCCAGCAGCTCCGGACAGGGAGGAAAGGGCTACACCTTC. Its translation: CASSSGQGGKGYTF.

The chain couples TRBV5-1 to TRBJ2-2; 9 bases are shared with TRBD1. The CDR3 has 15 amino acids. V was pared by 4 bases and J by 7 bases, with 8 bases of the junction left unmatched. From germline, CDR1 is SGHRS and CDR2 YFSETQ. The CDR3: CASSEQGALNGELFF. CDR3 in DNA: TGCGCCAGCAGCGAACAGGGGGCGCTTAACGGGGAGCTGTTTTTT.

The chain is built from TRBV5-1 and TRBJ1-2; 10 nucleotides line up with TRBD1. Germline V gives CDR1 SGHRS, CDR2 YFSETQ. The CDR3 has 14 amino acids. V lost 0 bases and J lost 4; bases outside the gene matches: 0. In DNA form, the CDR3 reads TGCGCCAGCAGCTTGGGGACAGGGGGCTATGGCTACACCTTC. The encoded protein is CASSLGTGGYGYTF.

This CDR3 reads CASSTRTLGETGIFSGNTIYF. CDR3 in DNA: TGTGCCAGTAGTACCCGCACCCTCGGAGAGACAGGGATCTTCTCTGGAAACACCATATATTTT. V gene TRBV19 combines with J gene TRBJ1-3; 7 bases agree with TRBD1. Germline assignment: CDR1 LNHDA and CDR2 SQIVND (reference sequence). Losses at the gene ends were 4 bases for V and 0 bases for J; bases not matched to a gene: 21. The CDR3 has 21 residues.

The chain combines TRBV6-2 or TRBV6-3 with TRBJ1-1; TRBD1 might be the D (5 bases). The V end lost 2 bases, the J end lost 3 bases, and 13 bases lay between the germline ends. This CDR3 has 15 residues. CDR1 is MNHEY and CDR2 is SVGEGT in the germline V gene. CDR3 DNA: TGTGCCAGCAGTTACCGAGGGACTGTCGACACTGAAGCTTTCTTT. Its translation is CASSYRGTVDTEAFF.

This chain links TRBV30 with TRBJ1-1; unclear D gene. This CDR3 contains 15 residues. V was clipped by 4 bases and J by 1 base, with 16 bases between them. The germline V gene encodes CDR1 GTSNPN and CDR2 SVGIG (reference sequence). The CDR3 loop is CAWTNAGRRNTEAFF. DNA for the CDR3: TGTGCCTGGACGAATGCGGGGAGGAGGAACACTGAAGCTTTCTTT.

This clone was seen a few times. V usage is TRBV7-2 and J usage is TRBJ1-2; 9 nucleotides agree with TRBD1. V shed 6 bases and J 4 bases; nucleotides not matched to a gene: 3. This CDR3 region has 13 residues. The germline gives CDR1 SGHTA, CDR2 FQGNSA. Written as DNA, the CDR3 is TGTGCCAGCAGTTCGGACAGGGGCTATGGCTACACCTTC. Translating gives CASSSDRGYGYTF.

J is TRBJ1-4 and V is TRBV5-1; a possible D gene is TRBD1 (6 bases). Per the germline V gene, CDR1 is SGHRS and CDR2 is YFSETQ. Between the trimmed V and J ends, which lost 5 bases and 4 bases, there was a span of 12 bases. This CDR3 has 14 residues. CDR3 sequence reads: CASSISGVNEKLFF. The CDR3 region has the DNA TGCGCCAGCAGTATCTCAGGGGTTAATGAAAAACTGTTTTTT.

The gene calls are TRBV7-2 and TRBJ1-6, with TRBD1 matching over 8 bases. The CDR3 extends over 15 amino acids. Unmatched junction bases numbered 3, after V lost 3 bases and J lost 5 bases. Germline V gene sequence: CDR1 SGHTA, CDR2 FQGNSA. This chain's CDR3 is CASSLMTGDNSPLHF. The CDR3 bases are TGTGCCAGCAGCTTGATGACAGGGGATAATTCACCCCTCCACTTT.

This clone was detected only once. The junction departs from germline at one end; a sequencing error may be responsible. CDR3: CASRRLTAQGTQYF. The DNA for the CDR3 is TGTGCCAGCAGGAGGTTGACAGCTCAAGGGACCCAGTACTTC. The rearrangement links TRBV28 to TRBJ2-5, with TRBD1 as a possible D gene (5 bases). The CDR3 extends over 14 amino acids. Germline CDR1 reads MDHEN; CDR2 reads SYDVKM.

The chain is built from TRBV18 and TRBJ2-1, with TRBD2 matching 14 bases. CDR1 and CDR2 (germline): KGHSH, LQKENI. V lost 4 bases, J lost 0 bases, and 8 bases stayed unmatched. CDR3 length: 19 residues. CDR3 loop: CASSRWTSGRPFSYNEQFF. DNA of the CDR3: TGTGCCAGCTCACGATGGACTAGCGGGAGGCCTTTCTCCTACAATGAGCAGTTCTTC.

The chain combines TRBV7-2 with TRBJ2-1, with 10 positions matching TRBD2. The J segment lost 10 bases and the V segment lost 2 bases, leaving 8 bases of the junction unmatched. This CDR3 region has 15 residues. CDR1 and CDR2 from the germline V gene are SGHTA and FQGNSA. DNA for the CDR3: TGTGCCAGCAGCTTAAGTAGCGGGGGGTACGGGGAGCAGTTCTTC. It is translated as CASSLSSGGYGEQFF.

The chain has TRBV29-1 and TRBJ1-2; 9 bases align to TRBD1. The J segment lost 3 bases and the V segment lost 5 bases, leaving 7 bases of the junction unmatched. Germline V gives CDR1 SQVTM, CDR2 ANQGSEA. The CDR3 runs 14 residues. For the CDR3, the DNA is TGCAGCGTTAGCGGGACAGGGACGGACTATGGCTACACCTTC. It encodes CSVSGTGTDYGYTF.

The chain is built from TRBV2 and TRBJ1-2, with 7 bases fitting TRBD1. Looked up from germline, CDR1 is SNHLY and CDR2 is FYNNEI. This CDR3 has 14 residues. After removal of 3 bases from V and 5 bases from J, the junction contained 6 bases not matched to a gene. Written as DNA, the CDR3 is TGTGCCAGCAGTGACCTGACAGGGTATTATGGCTACACCTTC. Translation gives CASSDLTGYYGYTF. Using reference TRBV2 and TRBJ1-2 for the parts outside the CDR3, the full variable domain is EPEVTQTPSHQVTQMGQEVILRCVPISNHLYFYWYRQILGQKVEFLVSFYNNEISEKSEIFDDQFSVERPDGSNFTLKIRSTKLEDSAMYFCASSDLTGYYGYTFGSGTRLTVV.